This is a list of T cell receptor beta chains from one sample in a study of Tregs in tolerant kidney transplant recipients. Produced via immunoSEQ multiplex PCR; TCRdb's table is partial and in-frame only. The table has about 120,000 clones, 92% seen once; the top ten hold more than 0.45%. Sequenced: CD4+ T cells from blood. Receptors were obtained from a human donor in good health. Each CDR3 is given with its conserved first and last residue. A D gene is named only where the DNA matches it firmly. Clone sizes are given selectively: once, few, many, or a class where the clone is expanded.

>TRBJ2-5|NA|TRBD1|TRBV18
TGTGCCAGCTCACCGCCGGGACAGGGGGGGGAGACCCAGTACTTC
CASSPPGQGGETQYF
>TRBJ2-7|few|TRBD1|TRBV6-4
TGTGCCAGCAGTGATCCCGGGACAGACTACGAGCAGTACTTC
CASSDPGTDYEQYF
>TRBJ1-1|NA|NA|TRBV6-6
TGTGCCAGCAGTTATTTCCGCGGCGGCAACACTGAAGCTTTCTTT
CASSYFRGGNTEAFF
>TRBJ2-7|NA|TRBD1|TRBV28
TGTGCCAGCAGTTTCGGGACAGGGGAAGCCTACGAGCAGTACTTC
CASSFGTGEAYEQYF
>TRBJ2-2|NA|TRBD1|TRBV5-1
TGCGCCAGCACCAAGGACAGGGCCGGGGAGCTGTTTTTT
CASTKDRAGELFF
>TRBJ2-2|NA|NA|TRBV11-2
TGTGCCAGCAGCTGGGGCCTAGCAAACGGGGAGCTGTTTTTT
CASSWGLANGELFF
>TRBJ2-1|NA|TRBD2|TRBV18
TGTGCCAGCTCTCCCCTAGCGGGAGGTGACAATGAGCAGTTCTTC
CASSPLAGGDNEQFF
>TRBJ1-5|once|NA|TRBV18
TGTGCCAGCTCACCGTTCCCCCCCCTTAGCAATCAGCCCCAGCATTTT
CASSPFPPLSNQPQHF
>TRBJ1-1|NA|NA|TRBV7-9
TGTGCCAGCAGCTTAGTTGTGCTATCGGAAGCTTTCTTT
CASSLVVLSEAFF
>TRBJ1-1|NA|TRBD1|TRBV6-1
TGTGCCAGCAGTGAGACAGGGTCCACTGAAGCTTTCTTT
CASSETGSTEAFF
>TRBJ1-4|NA|NA|TRBV19
TGTGCCACCACAGGGAGAACTAATGAAAAACTGTTTTTT
CATTGRTNEKLFF
>TRBJ1-4|once|NA|TRBV7-9
TGTGCCAGCAGCTTAGTCACAATTAATGAAAAACTGTTTTTT
CASSLVTINEKLFF
>TRBJ2-3|few|TRBD2|TRBV9
TGTGCCAGCAGCGAGAGACCGCGGGAGAGTACGCAGTATTTT
CASSERPRESTQYF
>TRBJ2-5|NA|NA|TRBV19
TGTGCCAGTAGCATGGTCGATCAAGAGACCCAGTACTTC
CASSMVDQETQYF
>TRBJ2-3|NA|NA|TRBV27
TGTGCCAGCAAAACAGGGTGGACAGATACGCAGTATTTT
CASKTGWTDTQYF
>TRBJ2-3|NA|NA|TRBV5-1
TGCGCCAGCAGCTTGTGGGGGCTTACTAGCACAGATACGCAGTATTTT
CASSLWGLTSTDTQYF
>TRBJ2-1|NA|NA|TRBV11-2
TGTGCCAGCAGGAAGGGTAGGGCAGCCCAGCGTTACTACAATGAGCAGTTCTTC
CASRKGRAAQRYYNEQFF
>TRBJ2-1|NA|TRBD1|TRBV7-6
TGTGCCAGCAGCCGTGGGACAGGAGCCTACAATGAGCAGTTCTTC
CASSRGTGAYNEQFF
>TRBJ1-5|NA|NA|TRBV7-8
TGTGCCAGCAGGAAAGAAGCCGGGAATCAGCCCCAGCATTTT
CASRKEAGNQPQHF
>TRBJ1-1|NA|NA|TRBV21-1
TGTGCCAGCAGACTTCCCGCCATGAACACTGAAGCTTTCTTT
CASRLPAMNTEAFF
>TRBJ1-2|NA|NA|TRBV6-5
TGTGCCAGCAGTACCCCCGGGGGGCGGAAGGGCTACACCTTC
CASSTPGGRKGYTF
>TRBJ1-2|NA|TRBD1|TRBV5-4
TGTGCCAGCAGCAACCTCGGGACAGCTCCGACTGGCTATGGCTACACCTTC
CASSNLGTAPTGYGYTF
>TRBJ2-7|NA|NA|TRBV23-1
TGCGCCAGCAGTGTCCCTGACCGAGGCTACGAGCAGTACTTC
CASSVPDRGYEQYF
>TRBJ1-1|NA|NA|TRBV18
TGTGCCAGCTCACCATTCGTAGGAGAAATGAACACTGAAGCTTTCTTT
CASSPFVGEMNTEAFF
>TRBJ2-1|once|TRBD1|TRBV7-6
TGTGCCAGCAGCTTAGACAGGGGCCCCTACAATGAGCAGTTCTTC
CASSLDRGPYNEQFF
>TRBJ1-4|NA|TRBD1|TRBV5-4
TGTGCCAGCAGCCCGGGCGGCAGGGGGAACGAAAAACTGTTTTTT
CASSPGGRGNEKLFF
>TRBJ2-1|NA|NA|TRBV6-1
TGTGCCAGCAGTGAATCAAAGGGCTGGCGGTTCTTC
CASSESKGWRFF
>TRBJ1-2|NA|NA|TRBV6-5
TGTGCCAGCAGTTACGCCTCTAAGAACTATGGCTACACCTTC
CASSYASKNYGYTF
>TRBJ2-5|NA|NA|TRBV18
TGTGCCAGCTCCCCTTCAGAGACCCAGTACTTC
CASSPSETQYF
>TRBJ1-2|NA|TRBD1|TRBV5-1
TGCGCCAGCAGCGAAACAGGGGGAGGCTACACCTTC
CASSETGGGYTF
>TRBJ2-3|NA|NA|TRBV20-1
TGCAGTGCCCTGAAGGGAGATACGCAGTATTTT
CSALKGDTQYF
>TRBJ1-2|NA|NA|TRBV29-1
TGCAGCGTTGGTGGGGCGGCCTATGGCTACACCTTC
CSVGGAAYGYTF
>TRBJ2-5|once|TRBD2|TRBV4-1
TGCGCCAGCAGCCCCCGACTAGCATTAAAGACCCAGTACTTC
CASSPRLALKTQYF
>TRBJ2-7|NA|NA|TRBV6-5
TGTGCCAGCAGGAGGGCCCTTCAGAGCTCCTACGAGCAGTACTTC
CASRRALQSSYEQYF